This TCR beta chain was profiled in a study of technical replicates of blood from a handful of donors. Germline V gives CDR1 MDHEN, CDR2 SYDVKM. V lost 11 bases to trimming and J lost 3 bases; unmatched junction nucleotides: 3. The CDR3 is 13 amino acids. Assay: immunoSEQ multiplex PCR; the TCRdb copy retains only in-frame clones and omits some. The repertoire includes about 81,000 clones, approximately 95% of them detected once, and more than 0.35% sits in the top ten. The chain combines TRBV28 with TRBJ2-7, with 14 bases that match TRBD2. The source material was T cells isolated from PBMCs. The TCR was taken from a human donor in good health. The CDR3: CAGGTSGSYEQYF. CDR3 DNA: TGTGCCGGGGGGACTAGCGGGAGCTACGAGCAGTACTTC.